Presented here are 23 T cell receptor beta chains from one specimen sequenced in a study of blood T cell repertoires in COVID-19 (dated by TCRdb to the early 2020s). Library creation used the immunoSEQ multiplex PCR assay. Not all clones reach the TCRdb copy of this immuneACCESS table, which keeps in-frame sequences only. Checked studies attribute under half of the gap to unresolved V genes and leave the rest unexplained. The sample has approximately 300,000 clones on record, 87% of them singletons. The top ten hold approximately 5.4% of the sample. The sample comprised PBMCs or T cells enriched from blood (not recorded which). The receptors shown here come from a young woman who had recovered from COVID-19.

The chain uses TRBV9 and TRBJ2-5; 11 bases align to TRBD2. From germline, CDR1 is SGDLS and CDR2 YYNGEE. With 3 bases clipped from V and 1 base from J, the junction kept 8 bases outside the gene matches. This CDR3 is built from 17 residues. CDR3 DNA sequence: TGTGCCAGCAGCGGTGGGGTGACTAGCGGGGCCCAAGAGACCCAGTACTTC. Residues: CASSGGVTSGAQETQYF.

The chain carries TRBV5-1 and TRBJ2-5; possibly TRBD1 for D (5 bases). Germline V gives CDR1 SGHRS, CDR2 YFSETQ. Trimming shortened V by 0 bases and J by 5 bases, and 11 bases separated the two germline ends. The CDR3 consists of 14 residues. The CDR3 coding sequence is TGCGCCAGCAGCTTGGCCGGCAGGGTGGAGACCCAGTACTTC. Translated: CASSLAGRVETQYF.

The chain uses TRBV24-1 and TRBJ1-2, with D possibly being TRBD1 (5 bases). Trimming removed 3 bases at V and 5 bases at J, with 9 bases between. This CDR3 is built from 13 residues. Germline assignment: CDR1 KGHDR and CDR2 SFDVKD. The DNA for the CDR3 is TGTGCCACCAGTGATCCGGGGGTTTATGGCTACACCTTC. Its protein product is CATSDPGVYGYTF.

The V and J genes are TRBV2 and TRBJ2-3; tentative D call: TRBD2 (5 bases). V dropped 5 bases and J dropped 0 bases, with 15 bases sitting between them. The CDR3 covers 16 residues. Per the germline V gene, CDR1 is SNHLY and CDR2 is FYNNEI. CDR3 loop: CASSSPPGTSTDTQYF. DNA for the CDR3: TGTGCCAGCAGTTCCCCCCCGGGAACTAGCACAGATACGCAGTATTTT.

This chain joins TRBV12-5 and TRBJ1-2; D remains ambiguous. Trimming cost V 3 bases and J 1 base, with 6 bases left between them. Germline CDR1 LGHNT, CDR2 FRNRAP. This CDR3 is 13 amino acids long. In nucleotides, the CDR3 is TGTGCTAGTGGTTTTTCGGGTAACTATGGCTACACCTTC. Translation: CASGFSGNYGYTF.

The chain recombines TRBV4-1 with TRBJ1-1; no firm D call. V was shortened by 1 base and J by 0 bases, with 9 bases between the two germline ends. The CDR3 extends over 15 amino acids. Germline V gene lookup returns CDR1 MGHRA and CDR2 YSYEKL. The CDR3 DNA reads TGCGCCAGCAGCCAAGGAGCGCAAATGAACACTGAAGCTTTCTTT. It is translated as CASSQGAQMNTEAFF.

The chain uses TRBV30 and TRBJ1-5, with a weak D call TRBD1 (5 bases). Deletions cut 5 bases from V and 6 bases from J, with 23 bases between. CDR3 length: 16 amino acids. Germline values: CDR1 GTSNPN, CDR2 SVGIG (reference sequence). The CDR3 reads CAWFVRTSKIGQPQHF. The CDR3 bases are TGTGCCTGGTTTGTGAGGACAAGTAAAATAGGTCAGCCCCAGCATTTT.

The V and J genes are TRBV12-3 or TRBV12-4 and TRBJ1-2, with D maybe TRBD1 (6 bases). The CDR3 runs 13 residues. V gave up 6 bases and J gave up 7 bases, with 15 bases separating them. The CDR3 DNA is TGTGCCAGCAGCCCCGGTAGGGGGGGTGGCTACACCTTC. Protein: CASSPGRGGGYTF.

This chain joins TRBV7-9 and TRBJ1-4; D may be TRBD1 (6 bases). V was shortened by 5 bases and J by 4 bases, with 14 bases between the two germline ends. Per the germline V gene, CDR1 is SEHNR and CDR2 is FQNEAQ (reference sequence). This CDR3 is built from 15 residues. The DNA of the CDR3 is TGTGCCAGCAGCGAAGAGGGGGGGATTAATGAAAAACTGTTTTTT. It specifies CASSEEGGINEKLFF.

This clone was picked up a small number of times. The chain has TRBV7-6 and TRBJ2-1, with D maybe TRBD2 (6 bases). Trimming removed 5 bases from V and 7 bases from J, with 18 bases in between. This CDR3 is built from 15 residues. Germline CDR1 and CDR2: SGHVS and FNYEAQ. For the CDR3, the DNA is TGTGCCAGCAGCCCCCCTGGGCGGGGTTCGAATGAGCAGTTCTTC. Its translation is CASSPPGRGSNEQFF.

The chain couples TRBV18 to TRBJ2-5, with a possible D match to TRBD2 (6 bases). In germline, CDR1 is KGHSH, CDR2 LQKENI. The V and J ends lost 4 bases and 1 base respectively, with 10 bases between them. The CDR3 is 14 amino acids. CDR3 sequence (DNA): TGTGCCAGCTCACTAGGGACTTTCCAAGAGACCCAGTACTTC. Its protein product is CASSLGTFQETQYF.

The chain couples TRBV5-6 to TRBJ2-7; D ambiguous. CDR1 and CDR2 (germline): SGHDT, YYEEEE. Trimming removed 7 bases at V and 2 bases at J, with 13 bases between. The CDR3 is 13 residues long. CDR3: CASVAQHTYEQYF. The CDR3 DNA reads as TGTGCCAGCGTTGCACAGCACACCTACGAGCAGTACTTC.

The chain joins TRBV18 to TRBJ2-1, with TRBD1 as a possible D gene (5 bases). CDR1 and CDR2 from the germline V gene are KGHSH and LQKENI. The CDR3 sequence is 15 residues long. Trimming left V 3 bases short and J 4 bases short, with 13 bases between. CDR3 bases: TGTGCCAGCTCACCCCTGCCACAGGTATACAATGAGCAGTTCTTC. Its translation: CASSPLPQVYNEQFF.

The V and J genes are TRBV18 and TRBJ2-2, with 9 bases matching TRBD2. This CDR3 contains 20 residues. Germline lookup yields CDR1 KGHSH and CDR2 LQKENI. Losses at the gene ends were 6 bases for V and 2 bases for J; bases not matched to a gene: 19. CDR3: CASSRNPTRGGPRNTGELFF. The CDR3 region has the DNA TGTGCCAGCTCTCGCAACCCGACGCGGGGGGGCCCAAGAAACACCGGGGAGCTGTTTTTT.

The V gene is TRBV25-1, the J gene TRBJ1-2; 11 bases agree with TRBD1. The CDR3 is made up of 13 amino acids. V dropped 7 bases and J dropped 7; count of bases not matched to a gene: 5. Germline CDR1 and CDR2: MGHDK and SYGVNS. CDR3 region: CASNTGTGGGYTF. CDR3 DNA sequence: TGTGCCAGCAATACCGGGACAGGGGGTGGCTACACCTTC.

The chain couples TRBV5-6 to TRBJ1-1, with unresolved D. CDR1 and CDR2 from the germline V gene are SGHDT and YYEEEE. This CDR3 has 16 residues. With 0 bases removed from V and 3 bases from J, the gap between germline ends came to 15 bases. DNA for the CDR3: TGTGCCAGCAGCTTGGGGGTCCGAGGCTTCGACACTGAAGCTTTCTTT. This translates into CASSLGVRGFDTEAFF.

About this clone itself: This specimen includes other DNA sequences encoding the same CDR3. This rearrangement joins TRBV30 to TRBJ1-6; a possible D gene is TRBD1 (6 bases). V shed 0 bases and J shed 7 bases, with 7 bases lying between them. This CDR3 is built from 13 residues. Germline V gene data show CDR1 as GTSNPN and CDR2 as SVGIG (reference sequence). CDR3 amino acids: CAWSVQGNSPLHF. CDR3 DNA sequence: TGTGCCTGGAGTGTACAGGGCAATTCACCCCTCCACTTT. Full variable domain (outside the CDR3, taken from reference TRBV30 and TRBJ1-6): SQTIHQWPATLVQPVGSPLSLECTVEGTSNPNLYWYRQAAGRGLQLLFYSVGIGQISSEVPQNLSASRPQDRQFILSSKKLLLSDSGFYLCAWSVQGNSPLHFGNGTRLTVT.

This rearrangement joins TRBV30 to TRBJ2-5; 7 bases are shared with TRBD2. The germline CDR1 and CDR2 sequences are GTSNPN and SVGIG (reference sequence). The ends lost 3 bases at V and 5 bases at J; junction bases unmatched: 27. The CDR3 totals 20 residues. In DNA, the CDR3 is TGTGCCTGGAGACCCACCTCACCGGGACCACGATGGGGAGGGAGTGAGACCCAGTACTTC. It is translated as CAWRPTSPGPRWGGSETQYF.

The V call is TRBV6-2 or TRBV6-3, the J call TRBJ2-1; a weak D match, TRBD2 (5 bases). Trimming cost V 5 bases and J 14 bases, with 13 bases left between them. The CDR3 length is 11 residues. Per the germline V gene, CDR1 is MNHEY and CDR2 is SVGEGT. The CDR3 nucleotides read TGTGCCAGCAGTCCCGACGGAGGCAAGTTCTTC. Amino acids: CASSPDGGKFF.

There are many counts of this clone. J is TRBJ2-7 and V is TRBV4-1; 14 bases align to TRBD2. CDR1 is MGHRA and CDR2 is YSYEKL in the germline V gene. V dropped 4 bases and J dropped 0; count of bases not matched to a gene: 8. CDR3 length: 18 residues. The CDR3 reads CASSRRTSGGSSSYEQYF. The CDR3 region has the DNA TGCGCCAGCAGCCGCCGGACTAGCGGGGGGTCCAGCTCCTACGAGCAGTACTTC.

This sequence joins TRBV9 and TRBJ1-1; the D gene is possibly TRBD1 (5 bases). CDR1 is SGDLS, CDR2 YYNGEE, per germline. V lost 0 bases and J lost 0, with 9 bases in between. The length of the CDR3 is 15 residues. CDR3 DNA: TGTGCCAGCAGCGTAGCTGGGGCGATGAACACTGAAGCTTTCTTT. This codes for CASSVAGAMNTEAFF.

The chain recombines TRBV3-1 (or the pseudogene TRBV3-2) with TRBJ1-1; D might be TRBD1 (6 bases). V lost 1 base, J lost 8 bases, and 8 bases lay in between. Germline CDR1 reads LGHDT; CDR2 reads YNNKEL (reference sequence). CDR3 size: 12 residues. CDR3 DNA sequence: TGTGCCAGCAGCCAAGCAGGGGCCGAAGCTTTCTTT. This codes for CASSQAGAEAFF.

The rearrangement joins TRBV5-4 to TRBJ1-2; D is perhaps TRBD1 (5 bases). V shed 0 bases and J shed 5 bases, with 11 bases lying between them. CDR3 length equals 14 residues. Germline CDR1 and CDR2: SGHNT and YYREEE (reference sequence). The CDR3: CASSLAREGYGYTF. The CDR3 DNA reads as TGTGCCAGCAGCTTGGCCAGGGAAGGTTATGGCTACACCTTC.